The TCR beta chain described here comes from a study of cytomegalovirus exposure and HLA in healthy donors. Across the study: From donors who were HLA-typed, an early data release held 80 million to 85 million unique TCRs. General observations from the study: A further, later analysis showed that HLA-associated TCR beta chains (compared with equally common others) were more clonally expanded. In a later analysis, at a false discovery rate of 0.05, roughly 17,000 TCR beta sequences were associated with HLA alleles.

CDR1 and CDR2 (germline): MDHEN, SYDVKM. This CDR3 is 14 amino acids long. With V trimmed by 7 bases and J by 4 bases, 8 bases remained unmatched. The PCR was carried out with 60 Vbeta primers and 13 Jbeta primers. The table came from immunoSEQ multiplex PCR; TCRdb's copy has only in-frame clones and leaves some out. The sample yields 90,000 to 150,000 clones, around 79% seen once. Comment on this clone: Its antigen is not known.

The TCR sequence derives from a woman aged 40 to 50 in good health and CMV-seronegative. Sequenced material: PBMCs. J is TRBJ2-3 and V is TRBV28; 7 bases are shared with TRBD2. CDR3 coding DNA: TGTGCCAGCACCCTGGGGGGAGGGCCAGATACGCAGTATTTT. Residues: CASTLGGGPDTQYF. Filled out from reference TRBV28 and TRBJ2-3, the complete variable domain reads DVKVTQSSRYLVKRTGEKVFLECVQDMDHENMFWYRQDPGLGLRLIYFSYDVKMKEKGDIPEGYSVSREKKERFSLILESASTNQTSMYLCASTLGGGPDTQYFGPGTRLTVL.